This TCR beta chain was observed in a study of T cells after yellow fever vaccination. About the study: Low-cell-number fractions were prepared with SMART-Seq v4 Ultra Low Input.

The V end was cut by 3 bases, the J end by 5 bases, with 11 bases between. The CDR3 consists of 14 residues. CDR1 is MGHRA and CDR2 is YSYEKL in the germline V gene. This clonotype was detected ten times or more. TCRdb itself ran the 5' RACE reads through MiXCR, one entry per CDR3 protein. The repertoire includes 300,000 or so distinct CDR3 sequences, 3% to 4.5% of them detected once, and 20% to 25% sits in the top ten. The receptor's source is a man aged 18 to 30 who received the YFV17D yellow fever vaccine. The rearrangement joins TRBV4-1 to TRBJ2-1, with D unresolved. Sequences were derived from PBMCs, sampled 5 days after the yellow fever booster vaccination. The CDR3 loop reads CASSQGIVNNEQFF. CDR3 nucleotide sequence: TGCGCCAGCAGCCAGGGAATAGTGAACAATGAGCAGTTCTTC.